The entry that follows covers one TCR beta chain sequence. The antigen remains undetermined. Being one base from a much bigger clone, this may be a read error. Together with a sample-barcoded 5' primer, a J-beta primer mix was included in a second PCR lasting roughly 6 to 12 cycles. Each CDR3 protein gets one entry after TCRdb re-called the 5' RACE reads with MiXCR. The sample has over 550,000 distinct CDR3 sequences, 25% to 30% seen once. Germline V CDR1 and CDR2: MNHNS, SASEGT. CDR3 length: 14 amino acids. Healthy Caucasians from Russia aged roughly 6 to 95 served as donors. This entry comes from a study of blood T cells in healthy people across ages. Study-wide results and limits: Possibly confounding the expanded clonotype changes was the fact that donor CMV status was unknown. The study could not conclusively compare naive and antigen-experienced cells, given its unsorted PBMCs. Long-lived donors had more naive CD4+ cells and higher diversity than aged donors.

Sequencing input: blood. J is TRBJ1-5 and V is TRBV6-1; 8 bases fit TRBD1. The clonotype was recovered from a woman older than 75 in good health. CDR3 sequence reads: CACSESTGGQPQHF. In nucleotides, the CDR3 is TGTGCCTGCAGTGAAAGCACAGGGGGTCAGCCCCAGCATTTT.